This entry concerns a single T cell receptor beta chain. The antigen remains undetermined. All donors qualified as healthy HIV-negative adults and had experienced no recent acute infections or vaccinations. The data stem from a study of shared clonotypes between healthy human individuals. Across the whole study: The study enrolled two women and a few men aged 18 to 49.

Study outcomes and limitations: Estimated richness was generally greater in naive than memory subsets.

Some clones are missing from TCRdb's copy, which holds only in-frame ones; the method was immunoSEQ multiplex PCR. This table holds about 640,000 clones, around 72% found once. The CDR3 sequence is 15 residues long. V lost 3 bases and J lost 4, with 10 bases in between. Germline V gives CDR1 MNHEY, CDR2 SMNVEV (reference sequence). The chain links TRBV27 to TRBJ2-6, with unresolved D. The sequence came from a woman aged 30 to 39 in good health. The sample was memory CD4+ T cells sorted from blood. This sample's subset: CD45RA-negative fraction. CDR3 amino acids: CASSFFVGGANVLTF. DNA of the CDR3: TGTGCCAGCAGTTTTTTTGTTGGGGGGGCCAACGTCCTGACTTTC.